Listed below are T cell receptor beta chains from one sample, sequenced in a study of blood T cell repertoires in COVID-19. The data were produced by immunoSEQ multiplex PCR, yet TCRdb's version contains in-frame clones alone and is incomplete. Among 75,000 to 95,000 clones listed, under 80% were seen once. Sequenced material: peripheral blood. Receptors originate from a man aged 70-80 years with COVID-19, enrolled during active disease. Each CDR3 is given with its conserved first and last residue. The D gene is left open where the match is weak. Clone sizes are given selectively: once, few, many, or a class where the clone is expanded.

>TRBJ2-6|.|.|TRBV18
TGTGCCAGCTCATCTCTGGCGGGAACCCTGGCCTCTGGGGCCAACGTCCTGACTTTC
CASSSLAGTLASGANVLTF
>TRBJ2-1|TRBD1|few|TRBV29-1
TGCAGCGTTAAACAGGGGAACACCTACAATGAGCAGTTCTTC
CSVKQGNTYNEQFF
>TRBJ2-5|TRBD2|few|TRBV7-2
TGTGCCAGCAGCTTAACTAGCGGGAGCGAGGAGACCCAGTACTTC
CASSLTSGSEETQYF
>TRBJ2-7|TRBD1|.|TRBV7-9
TGTGCCAGCAGCTTTGGACAGGCCCGGGGCGAGCAGTACTTC
CASSFGQARGEQYF
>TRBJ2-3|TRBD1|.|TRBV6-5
TGTGCCAGCAGATTTGGACAGGGCACAGATACGCAGTATTTT
CASRFGQGTDTQYF
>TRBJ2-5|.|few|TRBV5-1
TGCGCCAGCAGCTTGGCCGGAGGTACACAAGAGACCCAGTACTTC
CASSLAGGTQETQYF
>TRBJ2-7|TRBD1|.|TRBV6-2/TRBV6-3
TGTGCCAGCAGCCCAGCGGGACAGGGGGCCCACGAGCAGTACTTC
CASSPAGQGAHEQYF
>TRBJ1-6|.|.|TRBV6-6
TGTGCCAGCAGTTATGGGCAGGGGACCTCACCCCTCCACTTT
CASSYGQGTSPLHF
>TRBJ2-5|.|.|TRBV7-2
TGTGCCAGCAGCTCTCCCCCGGGACACAGACAAGAGACCCAGTACTTC
CASSSPPGHRQETQYF
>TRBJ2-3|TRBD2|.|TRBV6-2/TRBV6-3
TGTGCCAGCAGTTCGCCCAACGGGAGGGGCGTCACAGATACGCAGTATTTT
CASSSPNGRGVTDTQYF
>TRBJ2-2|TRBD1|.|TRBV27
TGTGCCAGCAAAGTCGGGACAGTGAACACCGGGGAGCTGTTTTTT
CASKVGTVNTGELFF
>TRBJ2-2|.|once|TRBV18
TGTGCCAGCTCACCTCGCACCGGGGAGCTGTTTTTT
CASSPRTGELFF
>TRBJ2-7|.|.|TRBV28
TGTGCCAGCAGTCACGGACTACTCCTACGAGAGCAGTACTTC
CASSHGLLLREQYF
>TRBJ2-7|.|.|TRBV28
TGTGCCAGCAGTTTGGGGGCTTACGAGCAGTACTTC
CASSLGAYEQYF
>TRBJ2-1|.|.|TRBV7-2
TGTGCCAGCAGCTTAGCCCGAGGGCAGTTCTTC
CASSLARGQFF
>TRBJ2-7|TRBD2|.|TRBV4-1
TGCGCCAGCAGCCAAGATCCTCTAGCGGGCAGGTTCGGGGAGCAGTACTTC
CASSQDPLAGRFGEQYF
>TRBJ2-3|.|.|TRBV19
TGTGCCAGTAGCGACAGGCACAGGGTCACAGATACGCAGTATTTT
CASSDRHRVTDTQYF
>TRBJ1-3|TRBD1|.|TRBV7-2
TGTGCCAGCAGCTTAGCCGGGACAGGGGGCGGAAACACCATATATTTT
CASSLAGTGGGNTIYF
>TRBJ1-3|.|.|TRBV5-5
TGTGCCAGCAGCCCCGGGTTAGCCGAAAACACCATATATTTT
CASSPGLAENTIYF
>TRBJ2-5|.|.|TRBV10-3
TGTGCCATCAGTGAGGGTGGGCAGCCCGGTTACCAAGAGACCCAGTACTTC
CAISEGGQPGYQETQYF
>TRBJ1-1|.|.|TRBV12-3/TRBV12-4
TGTGCCAGCAGTCGTGGACAGTCCAGTGAAGCTTTCTTT
CASSRGQSSEAFF
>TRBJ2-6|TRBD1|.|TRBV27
TGTGCCAGCAGCCTAACAGGGGGTCCCTCTGGGGCCAACGTCCTGACTTTC
CASSLTGGPSGANVLTF
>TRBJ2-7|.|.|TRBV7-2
TGTGCCAGCAGCTCCCGAGGCTACGAGCAGTACTTC
CASSSRGYEQYF
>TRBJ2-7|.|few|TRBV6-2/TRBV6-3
TGTGCCAGCAGTTACGGGCAGCGCGGGGAGCAGTACTTC
CASSYGQRGEQYF
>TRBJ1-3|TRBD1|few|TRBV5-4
TGTGCCAGCAGCGGGGGGACAGGGACCTCTGGAAACACCATATATTTT
CASSGGTGTSGNTIYF
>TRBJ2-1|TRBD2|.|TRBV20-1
TGCAGTGCTAGTAATCGCCTAGCGGGTGAGCAGTTCTTC
CSASNRLAGEQFF
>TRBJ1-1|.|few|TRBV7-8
TGTGCCAGCAGCTTAGGGCCCAGGAACACTGAAGCTTTCTTT
CASSLGPRNTEAFF
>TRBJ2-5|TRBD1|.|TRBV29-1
TGCAGCGCCCGCCACCAGGGGGCGCAGACCCAGTACTTC
CSARHQGAQTQYF
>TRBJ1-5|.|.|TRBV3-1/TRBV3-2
TGTGCCAGCAGCCAGGGGCCTAATAGCAATCAGCCCCAGCATTTT
CASSQGPNSNQPQHF
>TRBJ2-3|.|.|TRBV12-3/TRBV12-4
TGTGCCAGCAGTTGGACTACCACAGATACGCAGTATTTT
CASSWTTTDTQYF
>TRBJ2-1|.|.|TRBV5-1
TGCGCCAGCAATCCTAGCGCTACCTCCGGTGAGCAGTTCTTC
CASNPSATSGEQFF
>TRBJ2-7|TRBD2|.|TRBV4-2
TGTGCCAGCAGCCAAGATAGTTTAGGGCTAGCGGGAGGCGAGCAGTACTTC
CASSQDSLGLAGGEQYF
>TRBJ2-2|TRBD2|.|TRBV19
TGTGCCAGTAGTATGGGTCCCGCACTAGCGGGAGAGACCGGGGAGCTGTTTTTT
CASSMGPALAGETGELFF
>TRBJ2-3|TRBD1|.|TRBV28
TGTGCCAGCAGTGACCCACGGACAGGTCTGATAGATACGCAGTATTTT
CASSDPRTGLIDTQYF
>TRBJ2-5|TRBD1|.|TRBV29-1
TGCAGCGTCGGACAGGGCGCCCTCCAAGAGACCCAGTACTTC
CSVGQGALQETQYF
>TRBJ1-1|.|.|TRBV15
TGTGCCACCAGCAGAGATCTAGACACTGAAGCTTTCTTT
CATSRDLDTEAFF
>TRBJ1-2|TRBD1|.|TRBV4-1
TGCGCCAGCAGCCAAAAGGAACTCGAGACAGGGGGCAAGAATGGCTACACCTTC
CASSQKELETGGKNGYTF
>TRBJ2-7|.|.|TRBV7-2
TGTGCCAGCAGCGTCGGAAGGGGGTCCTACGAGCAGTACTTC
CASSVGRGSYEQYF
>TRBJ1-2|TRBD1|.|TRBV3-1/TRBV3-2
TGTGCCAGCAGCCAGGACGGGACAGGTCGTGGCTACACCTTC
CASSQDGTGRGYTF
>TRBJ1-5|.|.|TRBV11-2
TGTGCCAGCAGCTTAGGAAGCTATAGCAATCAGCCCCAGCATTTT
CASSLGSYSNQPQHF
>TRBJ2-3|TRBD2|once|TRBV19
TGTGCCAGTAGTATATTTGGACTAGCGGGAGTCGGTTCCACAGATACGCAGTATTTT
CASSIFGLAGVGSTDTQYF
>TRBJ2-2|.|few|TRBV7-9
TGTGCCAGCAGCTTAGGGCGGGGGCAGAACACCGGGGAGCTGTTTTTT
CASSLGRGQNTGELFF
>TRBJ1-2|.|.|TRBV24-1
TGTGCCACCAGTACGGCCCTAACTAGGGGCTACACCTTC
CATSTALTRGYTF
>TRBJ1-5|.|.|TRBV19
TGTGCCAGTAGTGTTCAGAATCAGCCCCAGCATTTT
CASSVQNQPQHF
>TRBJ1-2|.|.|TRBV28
TGTGCCAGCAGTTTACCGGGGAGGAGTGGCTACACCTTC
CASSLPGRSGYTF
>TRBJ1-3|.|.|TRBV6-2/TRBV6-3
TGTGCCAGCAGTTACACCGGGTCTCCGTCCGGAAACACCATATATTTT
CASSYTGSPSGNTIYF
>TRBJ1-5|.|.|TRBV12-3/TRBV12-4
TGTGCCAGCAGTTTAGGGGGGGGCCAGCCCCAGCATTTT
CASSLGGGQPQHF
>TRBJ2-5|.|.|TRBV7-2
TGTGCCAGCAGCTTACAGGACCAAGAGACCCAGTACTTC
CASSLQDQETQYF
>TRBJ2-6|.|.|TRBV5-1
TGCGCCAGCAGCTTGGCCCGGAGCTCTGGGGCCAACGTCCTGACTTTC
CASSLARSSGANVLTF
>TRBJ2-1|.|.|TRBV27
TGTGCCAGCAGTCCTTTCGTCCGGGTGTCCAGTGAGCAGTTCTTC
CASSPFVRVSSEQFF